This entry lists 29 T cell receptor beta chains sequenced from one sample in a study of blood T cell repertoires in COVID-19. The method was immunoSEQ multiplex PCR; TCRdb's version includes in-frame clones alone and lacks a portion of them. The data contain some 240,000 clones, approximately 89% of them seen just once; the ten biggest clones take up approximately 4.6%. The sample comprised peripheral blood. All receptors derive from a woman aged 40 to 55 who had recovered from COVID-19.

As to this clone: The same CDR3 can be traced to other DNA sequences in this sample. The chain links TRBV18 to TRBJ1-3; 10 nucleotides align to TRBD1. V trimming: 3 bases; J trimming: 1 base; junction bases outside the gene matches: 3. Germline-derived CDR1 and CDR2 are KGHSH and LQKENI. The CDR3 has 16 residues. The CDR3 DNA sequence: TGTGCCAGCTCACCGAGGGACAGGGGTTCTGGAAACACCATATATTTT. Translation: CASSPRDRGSGNTIYF. The full variable domain, rest sourced from reference TRBV18 and TRBJ1-3, is NAGVMQNPRHLVRRRGQEARLRCSPMKGHSHVYWYRQLPEEGLKFMVYLQKENIIDESGMPKERFSAEFPKEGPSILRIQQVVRGDSAAYFCASSPRDRGSGNTIYFGEGSWLTVV.

This chain uses TRBV12-3 or TRBV12-4 with TRBJ1-6; D perhaps matches TRBD1 (6 bases). V was trimmed by 4 bases and J by 9 bases, leaving 7 bases between them. The CDR3 is 12 residues long. CDR3 in amino acids: CASSSDSSPLHF. The CDR3 bases are TGTGCCAGCAGTTCGGACAGTTCACCCCTCCACTTT.

The chain couples TRBV11-2 to TRBJ1-4; 9 bases are a match to TRBD1. The CDR3 is made up of 14 amino acids. J was trimmed by 10 bases and V by 4 bases; bases with no gene match: 7. CDR1 is SGHAT, CDR2 FQNNGV, per germline. The CDR3 region has the DNA TGTGCCAGCAGCTCCCGGGACAGGGCGGCAAAACTGTTTTTT. It encodes CASSSRDRAAKLFF.

V and J are TRBV4-1 and TRBJ1-6, with D unresolved. Trimming removed 1 base at V and 7 bases at J, with 11 bases between. Germline assignment: CDR1 MGHRA and CDR2 YSYEKL. The CDR3 is 15 amino acids. CDR3 nucleotide sequence: TGCGCCAGCAGCCAAGGATTGTTCGGGAATTCACCCCTCCACTTT. Residues: CASSQGLFGNSPLHF.

The chain recombines TRBV30 with TRBJ2-7; D may be TRBD1 (5 bases). Germline V gene lookup returns CDR1 GTSNPN and CDR2 SVGIG (reference sequence). Trimming removed 2 bases from V and 2 bases from J, with 10 bases in between. CDR3 size: 13 residues. CDR3 nucleotide sequence: TGTGCCTGGAGTTCAGACAGCACCTACGAGCAGTACGTC. Amino acids: CAWSSDSTYEQYV.

This rearrangement joins TRBV15 to TRBJ2-1; possibly TRBD2 for D (6 bases). Germline values: CDR1 LNHNV, CDR2 YYDKDF (reference sequence). This CDR3 has 15 residues. Trimming shortened V by 1 base and J by 9 bases, and 16 bases separated the two germline ends. The CDR3 nucleotides read TGTGCCACCAGCAGAGTAGGGGCGGGATCGGGTGAGCAGTTCTTC. Translated, it gives CATSRVGAGSGEQFF.

The gene calls are TRBV15 and TRBJ1-1, with unresolved D. Germline-derived CDR1 and CDR2 are LNHNV and YYDKDF (reference sequence). The CDR3 contains 14 residues. V lost 0 bases, J lost 7 bases, and 12 bases lay in between. The CDR3, as DNA: TGTGCCACCAGCAGAGATGTGAGCGGAGGTGAAGCTTTCTTT. It codes for CATSRDVSGGEAFF.

This chain uses TRBV3-1 (or the pseudogene TRBV3-2) with TRBJ2-7; D is perhaps TRBD1 (6 bases). The germline gives CDR1 LGHDT, CDR2 YNNKEL (reference sequence). The CDR3 totals 14 residues. Trimming shortened V by 5 bases and J by 1 base, and 12 bases separated the two germline ends. The CDR3 region is CASSVGQLSYEQYF. CDR3 DNA sequence: TGTGCCAGCAGCGTCGGACAGCTATCCTACGAGCAGTACTTC.

The V and J genes are TRBV19 and TRBJ1-1; a possible D gene is TRBD1 (6 bases). Per the germline V gene, CDR1 is LNHDA and CDR2 is SQIVND (reference sequence). Trimming pared 1 base from V and 3 bases from J, leaving 12 bases between. The CDR3 has 15 residues. The CDR3 protein is CASSIGGGLHTEAFF. In DNA form, the CDR3 reads TGTGCCAGTAGTATAGGCGGGGGGCTGCACACTGAAGCTTTCTTT.

This sequence joins TRBV4-2 and TRBJ2-5, with TRBD1 matching over 11 bases. V was pared by 6 bases and J by 5 bases, with 5 bases of the junction left unmatched. The CDR3 runs to 14 residues. CDR1 LGHNA and CDR2 YNFKEQ come from the germline V gene. In DNA form, the CDR3 reads TGTGCCAGCAGTGGACAGGGGGCCGGGGAGACCCAGTACTTC. Residues: CASSGQGAGETQYF.

The rearrangement uses TRBV5-6 and TRBJ2-3; 8 nucleotides line up with TRBD1. The V segment lost 3 bases and the J segment 4 bases; nucleotides outside the gene matches: 4. Germline-derived CDR1 and CDR2 are SGHDT and YYEEEE. The CDR3 spans 14 residues. The chain's CDR3 is CASSYGTGSDTQYF. The CDR3, as DNA: TGTGCCAGCAGCTACGGGACAGGATCAGATACGCAGTATTTT.

This clone is a singleton in its sample. The CDR3 spells CASRLTGTDDTEAFF. CDR3 bases: TGTGCCAGCAGACTCACCGGGACAGATGACACTGAAGCTTTCTTT. The chain couples TRBV6-5 to TRBJ1-1; 7 nucleotides agree with TRBD1. CDR1 is MNHEY and CDR2 is SVGAGI in the germline V gene. CDR3 length: 15 residues. V lost 6 bases and J lost 3; bases outside the gene matches: 10.

The genes are TRBV19 and TRBJ2-5, with D possibly being TRBD1 (6 bases). Trimming took 6 bases from V and 5 from J, leaving 19 bases between them. The CDR3 extends over 15 amino acids. Germline V lookup: CDR1 LNHDA, CDR2 SQIVND (reference sequence). CDR3 nucleotides: TGTGCCAGTAGCCAGGCATTAACAGGGTCGGAGACCCAGTACTTC. It is translated as CASSQALTGSETQYF.

The CDR3 nucleotides are TGTGCCAGTAGTATAGGAGGCAGGGTGGCCGTGACCCAGTACTTC. It encodes CASSIGGRVAVTQYF. The rearrangement joins TRBV19 to TRBJ2-5; possible D gene TRBD1, 5 bases. The V gene lost 1 base and the J gene lost 7 bases, with 16 bases spanning the gap. Germline V gene lookup returns CDR1 LNHDA and CDR2 SQIVND (reference sequence). CDR3 length: 15 amino acids.

The chain combines TRBV24-1 with TRBJ2-2; 12 bases line up with TRBD2. This CDR3 comprises 16 residues. With V trimmed by 1 base and J by 6 bases, 2 bases remained unmatched. From germline, CDR1 is KGHDR and CDR2 SFDVKD. The CDR3 reads CATSDLTSGGPGELFF. For the CDR3, the DNA is TGTGCCACCAGTGATTTAACTAGCGGGGGGCCCGGGGAGCTGTTTTTT.

This clone was seen just once. Here the CDR3 reads CASSQSWDRGEGNTIYF. CDR3 sequence (DNA): TGTGCCAGCAGCCAGTCATGGGACAGGGGCGAAGGAAACACCATATATTTT. The chain links TRBV3-1 (or the pseudogene TRBV3-2) to TRBJ1-3, with TRBD1 matching 10 bases. Unmatched junction bases numbered 9, after V lost 3 bases and J lost 4 bases. Germline assignment: CDR1 LGHDT and CDR2 YNNKEL (reference sequence). The CDR3 has 17 amino acids.

V usage is TRBV6-5 and J usage is TRBJ1-2; D possibly corresponds to TRBD1 (6 bases). The CDR3 runs 14 residues. Trimming left V 6 bases short and J 0 bases short, with 11 bases between. The germline V gene has CDR1 MNHEY and CDR2 SVGAGI. The CDR3 nucleotides read TGTGCCAGCAGGAGGGACACCTCTAACTATGGCTACACCTTC. Translated: CASRRDTSNYGYTF.

The rearrangement joins TRBV7-2 to TRBJ2-3, with 8 bases matching TRBD1. Germline trimming cut 0 bases from V and 4 bases from J; bases unmatched to any gene: 6. Germline CDR1 is SGHTA and CDR2 is FQGNSA. This CDR3 region has 16 residues. This chain's CDR3 is CASSLAGQGMSDTQYF. CDR3 nucleotides: TGTGCCAGCAGCTTAGCAGGACAGGGTATGTCAGATACGCAGTATTTT. Based on the CDR3 plus reference TRBV7-2 and TRBJ2-3, the full variable domain is GAGVSQSPSNKVTEKGKDVELRCDPISGHTALYWYRQSLGQGLEFLIYFQGNSAPDKSGLPSDRFSAERTGGSVSTLTIQRTQQEDSAVYLCASSLAGQGMSDTQYFGPGTRLTVL.

The V and J genes are TRBV12-2 and TRBJ1-5. TRBV12-2 is a documented pseudogene. This CDR3 contains 13 residues. The CDR3 here is CASRPRNNQPQHF. The CDR3 DNA reads TGTGCAAGTCGCCCGAGGAACAATCAGCCCCAGCATTTT.

The genes are TRBV7-7 and TRBJ2-4; TRBD2 is a possible D gene (5 bases). CDR3 length equals 16 residues. Germline CDR1 reads SSHAT; CDR2 reads FNYEAQ (reference sequence). Trimming took off 5 bases at V and 6 bases at J, with 20 bases between the two ends. CDR3 DNA sequence: TGTGCCAGCAGCCCCCGGGATGCAGAGATCGGAAACATTCAGTACTTC. It encodes CASSPRDAEIGNIQYF.

This clone has only one observation. The same CDR3 can be traced to other DNA sequences in this sample. The chain couples TRBV30 to TRBJ1-5, with 7 bases lining up with TRBD1. This CDR3 has 14 amino acids. With V trimmed by 0 bases and J by 2 bases, 1 base remained unmatched. Germline V gene sequence: CDR1 GTSNPN, CDR2 SVGIG (reference sequence). The CDR3 sequence: CAWSVGQGNQPQHF. CDR3 bases: TGTGCCTGGAGTGTCGGACAGGGCAATCAGCCCCAGCATTTT.

This clone was observed at least ten times. An end of the junction differs from the germline gene, which may be a read error. The rearrangement links TRBV6-6 to TRBJ1-1, with 7 positions matching TRBD1. The CDR3 contains 14 residues. CDR1 and CDR2 from the germline V gene are MNHNY and SVGAGI (reference sequence). The CDR3 DNA follows: TGTGCCAGCACTTACGGGCAGGGGGACACTGAAGCTTTCTTT. It encodes CASTYGQGDTEAFF.

The CDR3 region has the DNA TGTGCCAGCAGCTTAACGACAGGAGCTACAGATACGCAGTATTTT. Its protein product is CASSLTTGATDTQYF. The V and J genes are TRBV13 and TRBJ2-3, with TRBD1 as a possible D gene (6 bases). There are 15 residues in the CDR3. The V end lost 2 bases, the J end lost 3 bases, and 12 bases lay between the germline ends. CDR1 and CDR2 (germline): PRHDT, FYEKMQ (reference sequence).

CDR3 sequence: CASYPTERSPLHF. Written as DNA, the CDR3 is TGTGCCAGCTATCCGACAGAGCGCTCACCCCTCCACTTT. The rearrangement links TRBV2 to TRBJ1-6; a weak D match, TRBD1 (5 bases). Germline lookup yields CDR1 SNHLY and CDR2 FYNNEI. Between the trimmed V and J ends, which lost 8 bases and 10 bases, there was a span of 15 bases. The CDR3 loop spans 13 amino acids.

This chain joins TRBV28 and TRBJ1-5; D is possibly TRBD1 (6 bases). V lost 3 bases to trimming and J lost 7 bases, with 22 bases between them. Germline loops: CDR1 MDHEN, CDR2 SYDVKM. The CDR3 totals 17 residues. The CDR3: CASSFNPMGQVGQPQHF. The CDR3 nucleotides read TGTGCCAGCAGTTTTAATCCTATGGGACAAGTCGGCCAGCCCCAGCATTTT.

The rearrangement joins TRBV11-2 to TRBJ2-3, with 15 bases that match TRBD2. The CDR3 is 19 amino acids. CDR1 is SGHAT and CDR2 is FQNNGV in the germline V gene. V shed 5 bases and J 4 bases; nucleotides not matched to a gene: 13. This chain's CDR3 is CASSAWMGLAGGPPDTQYF. The CDR3 nucleotides read TGTGCCAGCAGCGCATGGATGGGACTAGCGGGAGGCCCCCCAGATACGCAGTATTTT.

The J gene is TRBJ1-1, the V gene TRBV3-1 (or the pseudogene TRBV3-2), with TRBD1 matching 7 bases. The germline V gene has CDR1 LGHDT and CDR2 YNNKEL (reference sequence). V was clipped by 4 bases and J by 1 base; unmatched bases: 12. The CDR3 totals 17 residues. CDR3 sequence (DNA): TGTGCCAGCAGCCCCACACCCATCAACAGGGGGAACACTGAAGCTTTCTTT. It encodes CASSPTPINRGNTEAFF.

The chain has TRBV7-2 and TRBJ2-5; 9 positions agree with TRBD1. CDR3 length: 13 amino acids. Germline CDR1 is SGHTA and CDR2 is FQGNSA. Germline trimming cut 5 bases from V and 5 bases from J; bases unmatched to any gene: 3. The CDR3 DNA reads TGTGCCAGCAGCAGGGACAGGGTGGAGACCCAGTACTTC. It codes for CASSRDRVETQYF.

V is TRBV3-1 (or the pseudogene TRBV3-2) and J is TRBJ2-1; 8 bases are a match to TRBD2. This CDR3 is 12 amino acids long. Germline loops: CDR1 LGHDT, CDR2 YNNKEL (reference sequence). With 2 bases clipped from V and 15 bases from J, the junction kept 6 bases outside the gene matches. The CDR3 spells CASSQSGTSAFF. The CDR3 nucleotides are TGTGCCAGCAGCCAATCGGGGACTAGTGCGTTCTTC.